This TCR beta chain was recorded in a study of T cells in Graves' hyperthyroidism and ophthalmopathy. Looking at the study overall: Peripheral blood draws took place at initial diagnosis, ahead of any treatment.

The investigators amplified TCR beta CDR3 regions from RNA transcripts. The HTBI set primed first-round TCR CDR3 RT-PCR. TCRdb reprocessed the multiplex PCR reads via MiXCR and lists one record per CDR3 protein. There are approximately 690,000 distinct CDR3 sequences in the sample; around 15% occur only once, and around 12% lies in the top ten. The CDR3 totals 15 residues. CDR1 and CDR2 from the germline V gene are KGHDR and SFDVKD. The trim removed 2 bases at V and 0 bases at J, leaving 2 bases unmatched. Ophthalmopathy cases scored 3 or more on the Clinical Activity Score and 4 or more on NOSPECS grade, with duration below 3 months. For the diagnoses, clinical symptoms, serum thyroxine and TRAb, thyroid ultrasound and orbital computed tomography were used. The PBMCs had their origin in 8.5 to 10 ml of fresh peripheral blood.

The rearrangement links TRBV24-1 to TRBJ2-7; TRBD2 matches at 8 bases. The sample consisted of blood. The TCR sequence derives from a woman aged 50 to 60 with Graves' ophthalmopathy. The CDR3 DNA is TGTGCCACCAGTGATTCAAGCGGGAGCTCCTACGAGCAGTACTTC. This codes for CATSDSSGSSYEQYF.